The clone carrying this T cell receptor beta chain counts as medium-sized. Antigen unknown. This entry belongs to a study of T-cell reconstitution after alpha-beta-depleted transplantation in children. The germline CDR1 and CDR2 sequences are SGHNT and YYREEE (reference sequence). The CDR3 extends over 14 amino acids. After removal of 0 bases from V and 7 bases from J, the junction contained 4 bases not matched to a gene. A TCRbeta library incorporating unique molecular identifiers was prepared. TCRdb used MiXCR to reprocess the PCR reads, holding one entry per CDR3 protein. The sample yields 5,500 to 7,000 distinct CDR3 sequences, around 10% seen once. Whole-study results and caveats: Fresh T-cell production supplied most of the T-cell counts and diversity seen one year after transplant. In some patients, recipient T cells and intrathymic progenitors surviving conditioning explained high day-60 diversity.

This receptor was identified in a child younger than two who had a stem cell transplant for acute myeloid leukemia, so the T cells may come from the graft donor. The chain carries TRBV5-4 and TRBJ2-7, with 10 bases fitting TRBD2. The sequencing used PBMCs, mostly from graft donor cells, collected 180 days after TCRalphabeta/CD19-depleted stem cell transplant. Here the CDR3 reads CASSLATSGYEQYF. CDR3 nucleotide sequence: TGTGCCAGCAGCTTGGCGACTAGCGGGTATGAGCAGTACTTC. Full variable domain (missing parts from reference TRBV5-4 and TRBJ2-7): ETGVTQSPTHLIKTRGQQVTLRCSSQSGHNTVSWYQQALGQGPQFIFQYYREEENGRGNFPPRFSGLQFPNYSSELNVNALELDDSALYLCASSLATSGYEQYFGPGTRLTVT.